This T cell receptor beta chain was retrieved from a study of T cell changes during pregnancy in multiple sclerosis. Only in-frame clones appear in the TCRdb table, and some are missing; sequencing was by immunoSEQ multiplex PCR. The sample has about 100,000 clones, roughly nine tenths seen once. Germline V gene data show CDR1 as SGHVS and CDR2 as FQNEAQ. V shed 4 bases, J shed 1 base, and the junction held 8 bases outside the gene matches. The CDR3 runs 16 residues. This material consisted of peripheral blood, taken in the second trimester of pregnancy. This TCR came from a female donor with multiple sclerosis, enrolled in a pregnancy study. The chain carries TRBV7-8 and TRBJ1-2; 8 positions match TRBD1. The CDR3 sequence is CASSWRSGQGNYGYTF. Here the CDR3 DNA reads TGTGCCAGCAGCTGGAGGAGTGGACAGGGTAACTATGGCTACACCTTC.